This T cell receptor (beta chain) derives from a study of blood T cell repertoires in COVID-19 (dated by TCRdb to 2020 to 2021). A note on the overall study: The collaborator samples originated in the United States, Italy and Spain and spanned the acute and convalescent phases of COVID-19. The material from the prospective study consisted of cDNA or gDNA derived from T cells, B-cell-depleted T cells, or PBMCs. Where HLA class I and class II types were available, the types were taken from metadata supplied by the sample provider, not from assay-based typing. Sample metadata almost always included a de-identified subject ID, COVID-19 status, age in years and sex. The repertoires were released in a freely available public database intended as a resource for research on the immune response to SARS-CoV-2. Deeply sampled blood TCRbeta repertoires from subjects exposed to, actively infected with, or recovered from COVID-19 were included in the dataset. The samples were drawn from two sources: the first 160 participants of the ongoing ImmuneRACE study, and 1,000 to 1,500 subjects contributed by 6 global collaborators.

Notes on this clone: Which antigen it targets is not known. The record has no base qualities; no much larger clone is one base away.

The immunoSEQ Assay, a bias-controlled multiplex PCR, was used to amplify TCRbeta CDR3 regions from genomic DNA. From the authors' description of their analysis: The number of nucleated cells in each sample was estimated by amplification of reference gene primers within the assay. To quantify the absolute abundance of each unique TCRbeta CDR3 rearrangement, sequence reads were collapsed and filtered. For each sample, productive Simpson clonality was calculated as the square root of Simpson's diversity index over productive rearrangements. TCRdb's version of the immuneACCESS table is confined to in-frame rearrangements and falls short of the full clone set. An unresolved V gene accounts for under half of the shortfall where checked; the remainder is of unknown origin. V, J and clone size are those of that table, while D and trimming were read from the DNA. For this sample there are 150,000 to 200,000 clones; 87% appear just once. The ten largest clones add up to under 13% of the sample.

One collaborating source in Seattle enrolled patients during active infection and followed them longitudinally through the course of disease. The collaborating institutions used their own protocols to collect whole blood in K2EDTA tubes. For TCRbeta analysis, collaborators shipped samples in one of three forms: frozen whole blood, isolated PBMCs, or DNA extracted from either of those sample types. General conclusions and limits of the study: Clinical and demographic metadata were provided uncurated, with the amount varying by source and participant.

The junction shows trimming of 4 bases on V and 6 bases on J, and the gene matches do not reach 1 base of it. From the cysteine through the phenylalanine, the CDR3 covers 12 amino acids. Only CDR3 DNA is held: 36 bases, read in frame from base 1. As encoded in the germline V gene (reference sequence), CDR1 is LGHDT while CDR2 is YNNKEL. The sequence was obtained from a woman in her seventies with COVID-19, enrolled during active disease. The sample comprised peripheral blood. The V and J genes are TRBV3-1 (or the pseudogene TRBV3-2) and TRBJ2-7; 9 central nucleotides agree with TRBD1. The DNA sequence is as follows: TGTGCCAGCAGCCGGGGACAGGGCGAGCAGTACTTC. Translated, it gives CASSRGQGEQYF.